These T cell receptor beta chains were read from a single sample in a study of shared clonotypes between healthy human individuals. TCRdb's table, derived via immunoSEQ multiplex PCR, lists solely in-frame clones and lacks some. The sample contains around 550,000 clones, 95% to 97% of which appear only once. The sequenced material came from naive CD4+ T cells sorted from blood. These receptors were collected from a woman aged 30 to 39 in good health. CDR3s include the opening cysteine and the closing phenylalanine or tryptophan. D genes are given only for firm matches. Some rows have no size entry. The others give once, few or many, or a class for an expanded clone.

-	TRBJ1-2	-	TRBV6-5	CASTPGELPGGYTF	TGTGCCAGCACTCCAGGGGAGCTCCCAGGGGGCTACACCTTC
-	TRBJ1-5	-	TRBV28	CASSFATGSTLNQPQHF	TGTGCCAGCAGTTTCGCGACAGGCTCAACGCTCAATCAGCCCCAGCATTTT
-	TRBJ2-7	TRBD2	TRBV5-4	CASSFGLAGVYEQYF	TGTGCCAGCAGCTTCGGACTAGCGGGAGTCTACGAGCAGTACTTC
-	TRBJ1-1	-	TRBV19	CASSIAAGRTMNTEAFF	TGTGCCAGTAGTATAGCAGCAGGACGGACTATGAACACTGAAGCTTTCTTT
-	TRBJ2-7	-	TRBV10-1	CASSESSGYEQYF	TGCGCCAGCAGTGAGTCTAGCGGCTACGAGCAGTACTTC
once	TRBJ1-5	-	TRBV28	CASSKGQRAQPQHF	TGTGCCAGCAGTAAGGGACAAAGGGCCCAGCCCCAGCATTTT
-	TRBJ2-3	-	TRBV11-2	CASLRISGGTQYF	TGTGCCAGCCTAAGGATTTCCGGGGGTACGCAGTATTTT
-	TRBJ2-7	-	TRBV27	CASSLRVWGYPSSYEQYF	TGTGCCAGCAGCCTGCGTGTGTGGGGGTACCCCAGCTCCTACGAGCAGTACTTC
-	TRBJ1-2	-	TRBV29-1	CSVDSRDYGYTF	TGCAGCGTTGACTCCAGGGACTATGGCTACACCTTC
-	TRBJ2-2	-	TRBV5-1	CASSLEQGQTGELFF	TGCGCCAGCAGCTTGGAGCAGGGACAAACCGGGGAGCTGTTTTTT
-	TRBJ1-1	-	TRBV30	CAWGKGGASNTEAFF	TGTGCCTGGGGCAAAGGTGGAGCTTCGAACACTGAAGCTTTCTTT
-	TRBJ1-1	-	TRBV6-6	CASSYSIGGVSFF	TGTGCCAGCAGTTACTCGATTGGGGGGGTATCTTTCTTT
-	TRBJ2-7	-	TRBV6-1	CASSGNYEQYF	TGTGCCAGCAGTGGCAATTACGAGCAGTACTTC
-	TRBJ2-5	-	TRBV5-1	CASSLAGTAKEQYF	TGCGCCAGCAGCTTGGCTGGGACCGCGAAAGAGCAGTACTTC
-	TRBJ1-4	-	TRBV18	CASSLNPQGSEKLFF	TGTGCCAGCTCACTTAACCCACAGGGTTCTGAAAAACTGTTTTTT
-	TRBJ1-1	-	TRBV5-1	CASSLRGDTNTEAFF	TGCGCCAGCAGCTTACGAGGAGATACGAACACTGAAGCTTTCTTT
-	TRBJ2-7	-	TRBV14	CASSTGTRSSYEQYF	TGTGCCAGCAGCACCGGGACTCGGAGCTCCTACGAGCAGTACTTC
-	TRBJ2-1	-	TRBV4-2	CASSQLVGVYNEQFF	TGTGCCAGCAGCCAACTAGTGGGGGTTTACAATGAGCAGTTCTTC
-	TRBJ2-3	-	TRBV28	CASSLAGPTDTQYF	TGTGCCAGCAGTTTGGCGGGACCCACAGATACGCAGTATTTT
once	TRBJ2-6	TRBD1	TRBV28	CASVSRGPGANVLTF	TGTGCCAGCGTATCCAGGGGGCCTGGGGCCAACGTCCTGACTTTC
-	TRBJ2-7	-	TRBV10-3	CAIRQGQRTDTYEQYF	TGTGCCATCAGGCAGGGTCAAAGGACAGACACCTACGAGCAGTACTTC
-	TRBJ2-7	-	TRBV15	CATSRVLWGNEQYF	TGTGCCACCAGCAGAGTCTTGTGGGGGAACGAGCAGTACTTC
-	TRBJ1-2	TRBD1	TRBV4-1	CASSQPTGGPRGYTF	TGCGCCAGCAGCCAACCCACAGGGGGCCCGAGAGGCTACACCTTC
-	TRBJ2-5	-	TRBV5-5	CASSYETVQETQYF	TGTGCCAGCAGTTATGAGACGGTCCAAGAGACCCAGTACTTC
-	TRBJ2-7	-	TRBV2	CASRIAGFEQYF	TGTGCCAGCAGGATCGCGGGGTTTGAGCAGTACTTC
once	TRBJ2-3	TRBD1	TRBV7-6	CASSSVRGRNTDTQYF	TGTGCCAGCAGTTCCGTTAGGGGGCGGAACACAGATACGCAGTATTTT
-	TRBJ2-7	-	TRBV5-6	CASSNRAVIGDEQYF	TGTGCCAGCAGTAACAGGGCGGTCATTGGAGACGAGCAGTACTTC
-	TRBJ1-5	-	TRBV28	CASTKVEGLGQPQHF	TGTGCCAGCACCAAGGTGGAGGGGCTTGGTCAGCCCCAGCATTTT
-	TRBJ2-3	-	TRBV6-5	CASSYNRDGTDTQYF	TGTGCCAGCAGTTACAACCGGGACGGCACAGATACGCAGTATTTT
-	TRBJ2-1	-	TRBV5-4	CASSLDLADYNEQFF	TGTGCCAGCAGCTTGGATTTGGCAGATTACAATGAGCAGTTCTTC
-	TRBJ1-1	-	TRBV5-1	CASRTGWNTEAFF	TGCGCCAGCAGAACTGGGTGGAACACTGAAGCTTTCTTT
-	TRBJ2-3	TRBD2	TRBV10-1	CASASGVGNTQYF	TGCGCCAGCGCTAGCGGGGTAGGGAATACGCAGTATTTT